The clone carrying this T cell receptor beta chain was picked up one time. Its antigen remains unknown. These data are taken from a study of cytomegalovirus exposure and HLA in healthy donors. Generated by immunoSEQ multiplex PCR, the TCRdb table keeps only in-frame clones and is missing some. The sample includes about 240,000 clones, 87% of them seen just once. The CDR3 consists of 15 residues. Germline V lookup: CDR1 SGDLS, CDR2 YYNGEE. V was shortened by 4 bases and J by 4 bases, with 18 bases between the two germline ends. Findings and caveats of the study: According to the study, about 180 TCR beta chains were cytomegalovirus-associated. Through in vitro validation, three CMV-associated chains were shown to be specific for CMV antigens.

This chain uses TRBV9 with TRBJ2-7; the D gene is possibly TRBD2 (5 bases). This sequence originates from a man aged 18 to 29 in good health and CMV-seronegative. Sequencing was performed on PBMCs. The CDR3, as DNA: TGTGCCAGCAGCCCAGGACTCGGTGGGGTATACGAGCAGTACTTC. Translated: CASSPGLGGVYEQYF.